This entry describes one T cell receptor beta chain. The antigen it recognizes is unknown. No much larger clone is present one base from it, and per-base qualities are unavailable. The source of the sample is a study of blood T cells in healthy people across ages (dated by TCRdb to about 2015). The study in broad terms: In model experiments, roughly one uniquely barcoded TCR beta cDNA molecule per two T cells was captured by template switching. For two donors (one aged 18 to 29 and one aged 80 or older), the study analyzed two additional independent replicas of 1 million unique cDNA reads from the same blood draw. Using deep sequencing normalized with unique cDNA molecular identifiers, the study measured how TCR beta repertoire diversity changes with age. To avoid experimental bias, donors of different ages were distributed randomly across sequencing lanes. The donors were split into four age groups: young (average around 15 years), middle-aged (39), aged (more than 60) and long-lived (roughly 80). The research as a whole found: Because profiling used bulk unsorted PBMCs, naive and antigen-experienced compartments could not be compared conclusively. There was a strong correlation between observed TCR beta diversity and the percentage of naive T cells measured by flow cytometry. Observed TCR beta diversity per million T cells fell roughly linearly with age, and a significant reduction was already apparent by age approximately 41. Estimates of total diversity based on one million sequenced T cells were considered lower bounds and underestimates. Compared with the aged group, more naive CD4+ T cells, fewer expanded clones and increased TCR diversity were shown by the long-lived group, suggesting age selection. Because the CMV infection status of the donors was unknown, age-related changes in expanded clonotypes may potentially have been confounded.

Including the terminal cysteine and phenylalanine, the CDR3 comprises 10 residues. Here the CDR3 DNA is all that survives: 30 bases in frame from base 1. CDR1 and CDR2 (DFQATT, SNEGSKA) derive from the germline V gene (reference sequence). V and J are truncated by 4 bases and 7 bases respectively, leaving an intervening sequence of 7 bases. Library prep was done by 5' RACE. The instrument given in TCRdb is Illumina HiSeq 2500. A second PCR of roughly 7 to 11 cycles was performed with a sample-barcoded 5' primer and a J-beta primer mix. A unique molecular identifier was introduced onto each TCR beta cDNA molecule by a template-switch 5' adaptor carrying 12 random nucleotides. Each sample yielded at least 3 million CDR3-containing paired-end reads. All of the RNA was converted into first-strand cDNA using the Mint cDNA synthesis kit, with a TRBC-specific oligonucleotide serving as the primer. All cDNA was treated with uracil-DNA glycosylase and then went through a first 18-cycle PCR with the universal primers M1SS and BC2_uni_R. The study's own analysis went as follows. Normalization of each sample was performed by random selection of 1 million high-quality reads, each carrying a distinct molecular identifier. Instead of being binned into consensus sequences, reads that shared molecular identifiers were thrown out. MiTCR, set to a Q25 quality threshold and the strictest error-elimination algorithm, was used for CDR3 identification, clonotype clustering and error correction. A nonparametric unseen species model with Euler transformation was used to estimate a lower bound on total TCR beta diversity. The public sequencing data were trimmed at Q25 with fastp and processed into clonotypes with MiXCR by TCRdb, which kept only in-frame beta chains. Records with the same CDR3 protein are collapsed into one entry carrying the most frequent genes and DNA. Clone size and V and J calls follow TCRdb, not the original study. Here the sample has roughly 720,000 distinct CDR3 sequences; 53% occur a single time. The ten largest clonotypes hold approximately 40% of the sample.

The donors were about 40 Caucasian individuals from Russia, aged roughly 6 to 100 years, who were systemically healthy. Approximately 9.3 milliliters of peripheral blood were drawn from each donor into EDTA-treated Vacutainer tubes. PBMCs were isolated by Ficoll-Paque density-gradient centrifugation, with at least 7 million obtained per sample. Trizol reagent was used to extract total RNA from PBMCs, with at least 5.5 micrograms per sample. Naive CD45RAhigh/CD27high T cell percentages were measured by flow cytometry on a PBMC aliquot from every donor. Sequenced material: blood. This clonotype originated in a man of 80 years or more in good health. Recombination linked TRBV20-1 to TRBJ2-5; the D gene lacks a confident call. The CDR3 protein is CSAKVGTQYF. DNA sequence: TGCAGTGCTAAGGTGGGGACCCAGTACTTC.